Below, 10 T cell receptor beta chains from the same sample are listed, as sequenced in a study of blood T cell repertoires in COVID-19. Profiled with immunoSEQ multiplex PCR; TCRdb holds only in-frame clones, not every one. The table shows over 200,000 clones, with more than 65% occurring only once. The source material was peripheral blood. The receptors were gathered from an elderly woman with acute or convalescent COVID-19.

This chain uses TRBV21-1 with TRBJ1-5; the table's D gene call, TRBD1, was not cross checked with the DNA. TRBV21-1 is classified as a pseudogene. This CDR3 has 16 amino acids. CDR3 protein: CASSKGVVQGYQPQHF. The CDR3 DNA follows: TGTGCCAGCAGCAAAGGGGTAGTACAGGGATATCAGCCCCAGCATTTT.

The CDR3 region has the DNA TGTGCCAGCAGCTCAGGGGTGGCTAATTCACCCCTCCACTTT. Protein product: CASSSGVANSPLHF. The chain is built from TRBV7-9 and TRBJ1-6; a weak D match, TRBD1 (6 bases). V was cut by 4 bases and J by 6 bases, with 10 bases left in between. Germline V CDR1 and CDR2: SEHNR, FQNEAQ (reference sequence). CDR3 length equals 14 residues.

This clone was found a few times. As DNA, the CDR3 is TGTGCCAGAAGCTTGGGGTCGGCAGGATTTAATGAAAAACTGTTTTTT. Its protein is CARSLGSAGFNEKLFF. The genes are TRBV5-3 and TRBJ1-4; D uncertain. TRBV5-3 is recorded as an ORF, its role being uncertain. The CDR3 length is 16 residues. Trimming removed 0 bases from V and 4 bases from J, with 13 bases in between.

The rearrangement joins TRBV7-9 to TRBJ2-7, with a possible D match to TRBD1 (6 bases). V lost 5 bases and J 2 bases, leaving 10 bases between the germline ends. Germline CDR1 is SEHNR and CDR2 is FQNEAQ (reference sequence). CDR3 size: 13 residues. CDR3 DNA: TGTGCCAGCAGCAGGGGGAGCCCCTACGAGCAGTACTTC. Protein sequence: CASSRGSPYEQYF.

This chain connects TRBV7-7 to TRBJ2-7; possible D gene TRBD1, 5 bases. V was cut by 10 bases and J by 2 bases, with 12 bases left in between. Germline CDR1 SSHAT, CDR2 FNYEAQ (reference sequence). This CDR3 comprises 12 residues. Here the CDR3 DNA reads TGTGCCAACCCAGGGAACCCCTACGAGCAGTACTTC. It yields the protein CANPGNPYEQYF.

V is TRBV7-8 and J is TRBJ2-4; TRBD1 is a possible D gene (6 bases). There are 16 residues in the CDR3. From germline, CDR1 is SGHVS and CDR2 FQNEAQ. The V gene lost 5 bases and the J gene lost 0 bases, with 14 bases spanning the gap. For the CDR3, the DNA is TGTGCCAGCAGCGCCCAGGGGCCTATAGCCAAAAACATTCAGTACTTC. It specifies CASSAQGPIAKNIQYF.

CDR3 in amino acids: CASSQGQANTGELFF. CDR3 sequence (DNA): TGCGCCAGCAGCCAAGGACAGGCGAACACCGGGGAGCTGTTTTTT. This sequence joins TRBV5-1 and TRBJ2-2; TRBD1 aligns across 7 bases. Per germline, CDR1 SGHRS and CDR2 YFSETQ. The CDR3 is 15 residues long. The V gene end was trimmed by 4 bases and the J gene end by 0 bases; junction bases not matched to a gene: 3.

The chain uses TRBV6-5 and TRBJ1-1; TRBD1 agrees at 7 bases. The CDR3 totals 14 residues. Germline V gene lookup returns CDR1 MNHEY and CDR2 SVGAGI. Trimming at V came to 6 bases and at J to 4 bases, leaving 8 bases not matched to a gene. For the CDR3, the DNA is TGTGCCAGCAGAGACACTTCAGGGGGCACTGAAGCTTTCTTT. Its protein product is CASRDTSGGTEAFF.

The chain combines TRBV10-3 with TRBJ1-1; no clear D gene. V lost 3 bases and J 2 bases, leaving 13 bases between the germline ends. Looked up from germline, CDR1 is ENHRY and CDR2 is SYGVKD. The CDR3 is 15 amino acids. Here the CDR3 reads CAISEYGDSNTEAFF. The CDR3 coding sequence is TGTGCCATCAGTGAATACGGGGATTCAAACACTGAAGCTTTCTTT.

The J gene is TRBJ2-1, the V gene TRBV3-1 (or the pseudogene TRBV3-2); D perhaps matches TRBD2 (6 bases). V lost 4 bases and J lost 7, with 14 bases in between. This CDR3 is built from 14 residues. The germline V gene encodes CDR1 LGHDT and CDR2 YNNKEL (reference sequence). The CDR3 nucleotides are TGTGCCAGCAGCCGGGGCGGGATTTCGAATGAGCAGTTCTTC. This encodes CASSRGGISNEQFF.